This T cell receptor beta chain was documented in a study of T cells in Graves' hyperthyroidism and ophthalmopathy (dated by TCRdb to the late 2010s). About the full investigation: TCR V-J signatures able to tell the groups apart were searched for in a discovery cohort of approximately 95 patients, of whom more than 40 had Graves' ophthalmopathy and roughly 59 had stable Graves' hyperthyroidism. Once sampling was done, hyperthyroidism patients were given methimazole at a starting dose of 30 mg daily, whereas ophthalmopathy patients were given high-dose intravenous methylprednisolone. The paper describes TCR Vbeta CDR3 sequencing of more than 120 peripheral blood samples, made up of 43 ophthalmopathy patients, 70 to 75 hyperthyroidism patients and roughly 17 progressor patients. In about 6 Graves' hyperthyroidism patients, the study also compared T-cell repertoires from thyroid tissue with T-cell repertoires from blood. An independent validation cohort of around 19 hyperthyroidism patients and 17 patients who later progressed to ophthalmopathy tested prospective prediction of ophthalmopathy. The roughly 91 discovery patients were randomly divided into training and test sets at a 7:3 ratio.

Any patient with an uncontrolled infection, another autoimmune disease, pregnancy or lactation was excluded. Diagnoses were established on the basis of clinical symptoms, serum thyroxine and TRAb, thyroid ultrasound, and orbital computed tomography. Trizol reagent was used to extract total RNA, and RNA quality was then checked on an Agilent 2100 Bioanalyzer. Points on this clonotype: Its antigen has not been determined. Within one base of it there is no much larger clone, and no base qualities were kept.

Findings and caveats that apply to the study as a whole: In validation, the model predicted progression to ophthalmopathy a median of about 6.8 months before onset, with over 60% sensitivity and around 76% specificity. Ophthalmopathy was separated from stable hyperthyroidism by a 13 V-J signature model, with 85% to 90% sensitivity and about 84% specificity obtained in cross-validation and 80%/75% obtained in testing. Most expanded thyroid clonotypes (frequency above 0.001) were also detected in blood, suggesting blood repertoires may reflect thyroid immune responses. Sample size was not statistically predetermined, and blinding of investigators to group allocation was not performed.

Amplification of TCR beta CDR3 regions was carried out from RNA transcripts. For the first round of RT-PCR on the TCR CDR3, the HTBI primer set was used together with the Qiagen OneStep RT-PCR kit. Libraries were constructed in a second round of multiplex PCR, after which size selection and purification were performed. Libraries were sequenced paired-end with 100 bp reads on an Illumina HiSeq2000. As for how the authors treated the data: SOAPnuke was used to process the raw data, with reads discarded if the reads contained adapters or uncalled bases, had a mean Phred below 15, or lacked an exact constant-primer or identifier match. COPE v1.2.5 was used to merge high-quality paired reads, and clonotypes were defined as unique nucleotide sequences. MiTCR v1.1 was used to align the clonotypes against IMGT TRBV, TRBD and TRBJ reference segments. The analysis included only V-J combinations with a frequency above 0.0001, which together covered more than 99% of the repertoires. A TCS score was defined as the ratio of F50 (clonal expansion) to E x V (chaos), with BLOSUM62-based TCRdist applied between CDR3 peptides within each V-J. Welch's t-statistics and random forest reduced just over 500 V-J features to 13, which were used in a naive Bayes classifier (R e1071). Thyroid-blood repertoire similarity was quantified with the Morisita-Horn index. The public reads were reprocessed in TCRdb via fastp at Q25 and MiXCR, keeping in-frame beta chains. CDR3 protein sequences are deduplicated, and each keeps its most common genes and DNA. TCRdb's processing, not the authors', yielded these V and J calls. The sample table shows roughly 500,000 distinct CDR3 sequences, and about half are seen once. The ten largest account for roughly 19% of the sample.

Based on the germline V gene, the CDR1 and CDR2 sequences are WSHSY and SAAADI. V loses 6 bases at its end and J loses 2 bases; junction bases beyond the gene matches: 5. Counted from cysteine to phenylalanine, this CDR3 has 15 amino acids. The sequence is cut down to CDR3 DNA, 45 bases in frame from base 1. This sequence originates from an adult woman with Graves' disease, either hyperthyroidism or ophthalmopathy (not recorded which). This receptor chain uses TRBV10-2 and TRBJ2-3, with 10 central nucleotides matching TRBD2. Sequencing was done on a sample of peripheral blood or thyroid tissue (not recorded which). The sequenced DNA: TGCGCCAGCAGGGAAGCGGGAGGGCCCACAGATACGCAGTATTTT. Translated, this is CASREAGGPTDTQYF.